This T cell receptor beta chain was found in a study of blood T cell repertoires in COVID-19. Across the study: The cDNA or gDNA used as material had been derived from T cells, B-cell-depleted T cells, or PBMCs.

Data came from immunoSEQ multiplex PCR; TCRdb stores just in-frame clones and leaves some out. Counted here are about 42,000 clones, under 80% occurring once; the ten biggest clones make up about 26%. V lost 2 bases to trimming and J lost 3 bases; unmatched junction nucleotides: 8. The germline gives CDR1 LGHNT, CDR2 FRNRAP. The CDR3 length is 18 residues. The clonotype was recovered from a man aged 80 or over with acute or convalescent COVID-19. The chain is built from TRBV12-5 and TRBJ2-2; the match to TRBD2 covers 11 bases. The sequenced sample was peripheral blood. The CDR3 loop reads CASGLYLIAGGDTGELFF. CDR3 bases: TGTGCTAGTGGTTTGTACCTAATAGCGGGAGGGGACACCGGGGAGCTGTTTTTT.